These T cell receptor beta chains were read from a single sample in a study of cytomegalovirus exposure and HLA in healthy donors. Data came from immunoSEQ multiplex PCR; TCRdb stores just in-frame clones and leaves some out. The data hold some 150,000 clones, with around 85% observed a single time. The sequenced material came from PBMCs. Source of these receptors: a woman in her 30s in good health and CMV-seronegative. Each CDR3 is given without its conserved first and last residue. Fields, in order: J gene, V gene, clone size, CDR3 protein. Rows may omit the clone size; those that give it use once, few, many or a size class.

j_call: TRBJ1-2
v_call: TRBV7-2
clone_size: -
cdr3_aa: ASTAGTGKGYT

j_call: TRBJ2-5
v_call: TRBV6-6
clone_size: -
cdr3_aa: ASSRQEWETQY

j_call: TRBJ2-7
v_call: TRBV15
clone_size: -
cdr3_aa: ATSRVDTAGEQY

j_call: TRBJ1-1
v_call: TRBV7-9
clone_size: -
cdr3_aa: ASSFQGSGTEAF

j_call: TRBJ2-7
v_call: TRBV11-2
clone_size: -
cdr3_aa: ASSLGGAGGGYEQY

j_call: TRBJ1-1
v_call: TRBV6-4
clone_size: -
cdr3_aa: ASKGQGTSTEAF

j_call: TRBJ2-2
v_call: TRBV5-4
clone_size: once
cdr3_aa: ASSLDRVSTGELF

j_call: TRBJ2-2
v_call: TRBV5-1
clone_size: -
cdr3_aa: ASSLATGTGDGELF

j_call: TRBJ1-1
v_call: TRBV10-3
clone_size: few
cdr3_aa: AISNLGGQGGDTEAF

j_call: TRBJ2-1
v_call: TRBV4-1
clone_size: -
cdr3_aa: ASSQAGVIKDNEQF

j_call: TRBJ2-7
v_call: TRBV5-1
clone_size: few
cdr3_aa: ASTGAVGEQY

j_call: TRBJ1-5
v_call: TRBV12-5
clone_size: few
cdr3_aa: ASSLNNQPQH

j_call: TRBJ2-1
v_call: TRBV10-3
clone_size: -
cdr3_aa: AIMNLGLQGDNEQF

j_call: TRBJ2-1
v_call: TRBV7-9
clone_size: -
cdr3_aa: ASSHTAAGAEQF

j_call: TRBJ2-7
v_call: TRBV27
clone_size: -
cdr3_aa: ASSLSGNTYEQY

j_call: TRBJ2-3
v_call: TRBV5-8
clone_size: -
cdr3_aa: ASSPGLAGATDTQY

j_call: TRBJ2-2
v_call: TRBV11-3
clone_size: -
cdr3_aa: ASSSGQGVRTGELF

j_call: TRBJ2-7
v_call: TRBV13
clone_size: -
cdr3_aa: ASSLALAEGSYEQY

j_call: TRBJ1-3
v_call: TRBV7-2
clone_size: few
cdr3_aa: ASSLDLGWGTGNTIY

j_call: TRBJ2-4
v_call: TRBV7-9
clone_size: few
cdr3_aa: ASSQTSSKNIQY

j_call: TRBJ1-1
v_call: TRBV5-4
clone_size: -
cdr3_aa: ASSLGTGGNTEAF

j_call: TRBJ1-5
v_call: TRBV7-2
clone_size: -
cdr3_aa: ASSFVSGGNQPQH

j_call: TRBJ1-5
v_call: TRBV7-6
clone_size: -
cdr3_aa: ASSLGGGGRRQPQH

j_call: TRBJ2-1
v_call: TRBV4-1
clone_size: -
cdr3_aa: ASSQGTSGSDEQF

j_call: TRBJ1-1
v_call: TRBV5-1
clone_size: few
cdr3_aa: ASSFTENTEAF

j_call: TRBJ2-7
v_call: TRBV7-2
clone_size: once
cdr3_aa: ASSLTNKHEQY

j_call: TRBJ2-5
v_call: TRBV7-2
clone_size: -
cdr3_aa: ASSLAASGVYQETQY

j_call: TRBJ2-1
v_call: TRBV2
clone_size: -
cdr3_aa: ASSRTGGLRGEQF

j_call: TRBJ1-3
v_call: TRBV7-2
clone_size: -
cdr3_aa: ASSRESSGNTIY

j_call: TRBJ2-1
v_call: TRBV27
clone_size: -
cdr3_aa: ASRKYSGDNYNEQF

j_call: TRBJ1-1
v_call: TRBV6-1
clone_size: few
cdr3_aa: ASSEVNGDTEAF

j_call: TRBJ1-5
v_call: TRBV6-1
clone_size: few
cdr3_aa: ASRQTGTNQPQH

j_call: TRBJ2-7
v_call: TRBV5-1
clone_size: -
cdr3_aa: ASSWGPPWASSSYEQY

j_call: TRBJ2-1
v_call: TRBV7-9
clone_size: -
cdr3_aa: ASRLGSSGSNEQF

j_call: TRBJ2-1
v_call: TRBV5-3
clone_size: few
cdr3_aa: ARNERTSSYNEQF

j_call: TRBJ2-7
v_call: TRBV19
clone_size: once
cdr3_aa: ASSQENSPFPYEQY

j_call: TRBJ2-1
v_call: TRBV28
clone_size: -
cdr3_aa: ASSPLAALYNEQF

j_call: TRBJ2-7
v_call: TRBV27
clone_size: -
cdr3_aa: ASSPSAGESSYEQY

j_call: TRBJ2-1
v_call: TRBV6-1
clone_size: -
cdr3_aa: ASRGGPGYNEQF

j_call: TRBJ2-1
v_call: TRBV12-5
clone_size: -
cdr3_aa: ASGLSLAGGRNEQF

j_call: TRBJ2-7
v_call: TRBV6-5
clone_size: -
cdr3_aa: ASSYSLPSYEQY

j_call: TRBJ2-7
v_call: TRBV5-4
clone_size: -
cdr3_aa: ASSLRGTEQY

j_call: TRBJ2-4
v_call: TRBV7-9
clone_size: few
cdr3_aa: ASSWGDSGIQY

j_call: TRBJ1-2
v_call: TRBV30
clone_size: -
cdr3_aa: AWSNRVGYT

j_call: TRBJ2-7
v_call: TRBV5-6
clone_size: -
cdr3_aa: ASSLVGTGTS

j_call: TRBJ2-6
v_call: TRBV2
clone_size: -
cdr3_aa: ASSGAGEPSGANVLT

j_call: TRBJ2-7
v_call: TRBV7-3
clone_size: -
cdr3_aa: ASSFAGGEDEQY

j_call: TRBJ1-2
v_call: TRBV6-1
clone_size: once
cdr3_aa: ASSELQARIYGYT

j_call: TRBJ2-3
v_call: TRBV16
clone_size: -
cdr3_aa: ASSQSTADTQY

j_call: TRBJ2-5
v_call: TRBV4-1
clone_size: few
cdr3_aa: ASSDGPGQETQY